This T cell receptor beta chain emerged from a study of human T cells and chemical hapten exposure. Germline V gives CDR1 SGHRS, CDR2 YFSETQ. V lost 3 bases and J lost 7; bases outside the gene matches: 9. This CDR3 spans 14 amino acids. MiXCR, run by TCRdb on the RACE reads, gives a single entry per CDR3 protein. The sample has approximately 73,000 distinct CDR3 sequences, around a tenth seen once; the top ten hold 1.4%. The time point: patch test 1, 2 weeks after DPC sensitization. As to treatment: therapeutic diphenylcyclopropenone sensitization with weekly scalp DPC. This specimen consisted of whole blood, obtained in connection with sensitization to the hapten diphenylcyclopropenone (DPC). The chain couples TRBV5-1 to TRBJ2-7; 8 nucleotides agree with TRBD2. This receptor was identified in a woman in her forties or fifties with alopecia areata. Some clones in this sample may be carry-over from other donors' samples. The CDR3 region has the DNA TGCGCCAGCAGCTCCTCCGGGACGGGGGGGGAGCAGTACTTC. Translated, it gives CASSSSGTGGEQYF.